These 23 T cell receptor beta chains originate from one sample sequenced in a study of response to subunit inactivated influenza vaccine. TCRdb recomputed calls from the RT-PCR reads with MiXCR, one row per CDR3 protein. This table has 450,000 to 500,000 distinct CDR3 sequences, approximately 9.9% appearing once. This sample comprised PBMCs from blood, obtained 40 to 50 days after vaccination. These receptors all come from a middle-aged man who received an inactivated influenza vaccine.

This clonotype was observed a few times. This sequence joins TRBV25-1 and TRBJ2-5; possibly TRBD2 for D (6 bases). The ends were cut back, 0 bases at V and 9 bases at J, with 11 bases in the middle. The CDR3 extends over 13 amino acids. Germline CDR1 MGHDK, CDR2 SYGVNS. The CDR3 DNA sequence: TGTGCCAGCAGTGAATATCTGGGGGGTTCCCAGTACTTC. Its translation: CASSEYLGGSQYF.

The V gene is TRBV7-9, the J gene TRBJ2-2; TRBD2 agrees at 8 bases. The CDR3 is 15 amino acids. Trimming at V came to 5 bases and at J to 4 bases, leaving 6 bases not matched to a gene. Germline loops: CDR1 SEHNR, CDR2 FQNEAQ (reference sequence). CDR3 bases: TGTGCCAGCAGCCTCAGGACTAGCCTCACCGGGGAGCTGTTTTTT. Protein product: CASSLRTSLTGELFF.

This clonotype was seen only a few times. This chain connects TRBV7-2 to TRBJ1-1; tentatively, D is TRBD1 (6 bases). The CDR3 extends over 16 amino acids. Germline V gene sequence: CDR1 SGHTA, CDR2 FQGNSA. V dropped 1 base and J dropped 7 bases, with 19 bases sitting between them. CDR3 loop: CASSLDPSTGRLEAFF. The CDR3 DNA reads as TGTGCCAGCAGCTTAGACCCGTCGACAGGAAGGCTTGAAGCTTTCTTT.

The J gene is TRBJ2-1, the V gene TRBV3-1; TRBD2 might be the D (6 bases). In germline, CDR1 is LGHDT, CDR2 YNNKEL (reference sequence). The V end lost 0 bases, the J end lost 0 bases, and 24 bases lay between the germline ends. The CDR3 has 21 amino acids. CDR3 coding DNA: TGTGCCAGCAGCCAAGATCCGACGACTAGTCCGTCCGGGAGCTCCTACAATGAGCAGTTCTTC. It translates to CASSQDPTTSPSGSSYNEQFF.

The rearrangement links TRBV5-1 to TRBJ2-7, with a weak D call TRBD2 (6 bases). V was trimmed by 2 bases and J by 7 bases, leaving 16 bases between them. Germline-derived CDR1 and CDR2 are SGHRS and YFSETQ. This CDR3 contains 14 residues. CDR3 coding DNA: TGCGCCAGCAGCTTAGGTGGGAGGCCGGGGGAGCAGTACTTC. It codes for CASSLGGRPGEQYF.

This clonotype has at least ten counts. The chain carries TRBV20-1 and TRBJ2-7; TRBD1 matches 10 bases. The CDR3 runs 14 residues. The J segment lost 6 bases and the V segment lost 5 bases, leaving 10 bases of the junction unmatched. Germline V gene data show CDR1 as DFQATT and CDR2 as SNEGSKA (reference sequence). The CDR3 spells CSAVNPGTGVEQYF. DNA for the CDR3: TGCAGTGCTGTTAATCCCGGGACAGGGGTCGAGCAGTACTTC.

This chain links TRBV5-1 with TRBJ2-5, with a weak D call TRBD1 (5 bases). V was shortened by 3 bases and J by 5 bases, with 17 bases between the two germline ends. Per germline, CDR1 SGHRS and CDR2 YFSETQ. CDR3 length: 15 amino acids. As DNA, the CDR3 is TGCGCCAGCAGCTCCCTCGTAAGGGGCGAGGAGACCCAGTACTTC. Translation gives CASSSLVRGEETQYF.

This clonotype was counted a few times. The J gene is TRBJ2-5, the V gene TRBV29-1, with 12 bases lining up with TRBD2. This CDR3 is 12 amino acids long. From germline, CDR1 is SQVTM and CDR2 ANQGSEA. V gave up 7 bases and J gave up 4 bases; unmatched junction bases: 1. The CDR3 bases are TGCAGCGAACTAGCGGGAGGAGAGACCCAGTACTTC. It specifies CSELAGGETQYF. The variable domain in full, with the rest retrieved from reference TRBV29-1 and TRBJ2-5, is SAVISQKPSRDICQRGTSLTIQCQVDSQVTMMFWYRQQPGQSLTLIATANQGSEATYESGFVIDKFPISRPNLTFSTLTVSNMSPEDSSIYLCSELAGGETQYFGPGTRLLVL.

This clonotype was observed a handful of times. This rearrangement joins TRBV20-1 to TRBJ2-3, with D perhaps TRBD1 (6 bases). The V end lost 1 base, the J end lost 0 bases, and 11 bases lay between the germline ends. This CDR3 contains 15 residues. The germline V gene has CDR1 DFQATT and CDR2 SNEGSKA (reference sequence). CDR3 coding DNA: TGCAGTGCTAGAGGGACAGTGACTAGCACAGATACGCAGTATTTT. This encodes CSARGTVTSTDTQYF.

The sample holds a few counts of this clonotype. The CDR3 here is CSARVRGVSYNEQFF. DNA of the CDR3: TGCAGTGCTAGAGTACGGGGAGTCTCCTACAATGAGCAGTTCTTC. This chain links TRBV20-1 with TRBJ2-1; weak D call: TRBD2 (5 bases). V lost 1 base and J 0 bases, leaving 10 bases between the germline ends. Per germline, CDR1 DFQATT and CDR2 SNEGSKA (reference sequence). The CDR3 has 15 residues.

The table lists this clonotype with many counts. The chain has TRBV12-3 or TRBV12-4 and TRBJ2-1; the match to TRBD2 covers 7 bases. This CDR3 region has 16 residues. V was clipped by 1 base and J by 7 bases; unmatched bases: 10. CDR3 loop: CASSLEGGRAVNEQFF. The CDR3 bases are TGTGCCAGCAGTTTAGAGGGCGGGAGAGCGGTGAATGAGCAGTTCTTC.

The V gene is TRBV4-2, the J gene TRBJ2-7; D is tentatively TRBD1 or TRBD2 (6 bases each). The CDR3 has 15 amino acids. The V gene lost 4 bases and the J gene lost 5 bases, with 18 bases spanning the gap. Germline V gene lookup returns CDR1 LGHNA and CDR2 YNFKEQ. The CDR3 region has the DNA TGTGCCAGCAGCCCGGGGGCCAGGGAAAGAAACGAGCAGTACTTC. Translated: CASSPGARERNEQYF.

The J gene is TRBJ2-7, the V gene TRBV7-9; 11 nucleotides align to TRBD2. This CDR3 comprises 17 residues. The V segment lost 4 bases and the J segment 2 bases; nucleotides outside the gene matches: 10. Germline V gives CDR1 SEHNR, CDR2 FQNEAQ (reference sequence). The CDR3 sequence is CASSSPLLAGETYEQYF. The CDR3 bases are TGTGCCAGCAGCTCTCCTTTACTAGCGGGGGAGACCTACGAGCAGTACTTC. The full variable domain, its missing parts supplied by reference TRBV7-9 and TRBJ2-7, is DTGVSQNPRHKITKRGQNVTFRCDPISEHNRLYWYRQTLGQGPEFLTYFQNEAQLEKSRLLSDRFSAERPKGSFSTLEIQRTEQGDSAMYLCASSSPLLAGETYEQYFGPGTRLTVT.

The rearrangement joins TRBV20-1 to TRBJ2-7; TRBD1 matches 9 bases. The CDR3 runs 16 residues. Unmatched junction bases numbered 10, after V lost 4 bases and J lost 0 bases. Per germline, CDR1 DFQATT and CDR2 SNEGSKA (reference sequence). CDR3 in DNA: TGCAGTGCTACTCCGCTCGGGACAGGGTTCTCCTACGAGCAGTACTTC. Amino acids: CSATPLGTGFSYEQYF.

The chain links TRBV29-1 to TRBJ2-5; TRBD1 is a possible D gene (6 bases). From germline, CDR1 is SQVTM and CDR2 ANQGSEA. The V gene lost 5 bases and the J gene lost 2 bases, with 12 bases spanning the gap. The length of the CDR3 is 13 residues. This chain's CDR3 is CSVWGHRQETQYF. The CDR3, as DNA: TGCAGCGTTTGGGGACATAGGCAAGAGACCCAGTACTTC.

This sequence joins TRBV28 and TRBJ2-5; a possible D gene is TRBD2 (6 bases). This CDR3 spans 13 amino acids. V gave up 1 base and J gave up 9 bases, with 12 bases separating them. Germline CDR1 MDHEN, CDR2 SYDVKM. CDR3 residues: CASSLFGGEAQYF. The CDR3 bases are TGTGCCAGCAGTTTATTTGGCGGGGAGGCCCAGTACTTC. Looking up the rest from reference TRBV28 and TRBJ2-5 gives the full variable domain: DVKVTQSSRYLVKRTGEKVFLECVQDMDHENMFWYRQDPGLGLRLIYFSYDVKMKEKGDIPEGYSVSREKKERFSLILESASTNQTSMYLCASSLFGGEAQYFGPGTRLLVL.

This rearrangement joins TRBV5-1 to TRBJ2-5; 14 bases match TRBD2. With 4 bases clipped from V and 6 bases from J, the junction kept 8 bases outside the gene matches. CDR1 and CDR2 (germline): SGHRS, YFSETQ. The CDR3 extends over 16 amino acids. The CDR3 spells CASSPGTSGSAKTQYF. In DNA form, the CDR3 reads TGCGCCAGCAGCCCCGGGACTAGCGGGAGCGCAAAGACCCAGTACTTC.

The CDR3: CASSQPPGQEFSYEQYF. CDR3 nucleotides: TGCGCCAGCAGTCAACCGCCGGGACAGGAGTTCTCCTACGAGCAGTACTTC. This chain connects TRBV23-1 to TRBJ2-7; 8 bases match TRBD1. TRBV23-1 is an ORF; its function is uncertain. The V gene end was trimmed by 2 bases and the J gene end by 0 bases; junction bases not matched to a gene: 9. This CDR3 contains 17 residues.

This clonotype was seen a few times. This CDR3 is CASSVDYGRAREQFF. The CDR3 DNA follows: TGCGCCAGCAGCGTGGACTACGGGCGGGCAAGGGAGCAGTTCTTC. J is TRBJ2-1 and V is TRBV5-1; weak D call: TRBD2 (6 bases). The germline CDR1 and CDR2 sequences are SGHRS and YFSETQ. The V end was cut by 4 bases, the J end by 10 bases, with 21 bases between. The CDR3 contains 15 residues.

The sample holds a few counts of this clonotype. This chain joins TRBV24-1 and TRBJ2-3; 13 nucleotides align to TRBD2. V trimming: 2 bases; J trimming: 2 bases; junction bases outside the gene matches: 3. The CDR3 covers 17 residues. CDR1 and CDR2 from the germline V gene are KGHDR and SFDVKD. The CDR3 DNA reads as TGTGCCACCAGTGATTCGGGACTAGCGGGAACCACAGATACGCAGTATTTT. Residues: CATSDSGLAGTTDTQYF.

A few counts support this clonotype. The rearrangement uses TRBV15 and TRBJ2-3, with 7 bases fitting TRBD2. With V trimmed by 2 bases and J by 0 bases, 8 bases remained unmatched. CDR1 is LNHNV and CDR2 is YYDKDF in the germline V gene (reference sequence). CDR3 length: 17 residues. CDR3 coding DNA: TGTGCCACCAGCAGATCGATCCTAGCGGTTAGCACAGATACGCAGTATTTT. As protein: CATSRSILAVSTDTQYF.

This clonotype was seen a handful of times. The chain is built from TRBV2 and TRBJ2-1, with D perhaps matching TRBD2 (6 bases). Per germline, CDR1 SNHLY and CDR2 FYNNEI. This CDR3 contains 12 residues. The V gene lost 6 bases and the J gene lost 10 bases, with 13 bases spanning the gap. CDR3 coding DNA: TGTGCCAGCAGCGAGACTAGGTTGGAGCAGTTCTTC. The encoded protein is CASSETRLEQFF. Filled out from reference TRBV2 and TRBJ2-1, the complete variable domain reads EPEVTQTPSHQVTQMGQEVILRCVPISNHLYFYWYRQILGQKVEFLVSFYNNEISEKSEIFDDQFSVERPDGSNFTLKIRSTKLEDSAMYFCASSETRLEQFFGPGTRLTVL.

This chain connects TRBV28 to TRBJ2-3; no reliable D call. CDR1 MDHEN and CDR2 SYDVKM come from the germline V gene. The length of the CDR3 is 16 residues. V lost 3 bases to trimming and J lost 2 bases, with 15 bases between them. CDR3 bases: TGTGCCAGCAGTTTGAGCCCTAGAGCCCCCACAGATACGCAGTATTTT. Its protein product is CASSLSPRAPTDTQYF.